The source of this TCR beta chain is a study of cytomegalovirus exposure and HLA in healthy donors. On the study more broadly: The early release's HLA-typed donors yielded approximately 81 million unique TCRs. General study points: Later analysis identified several of the most significant clusters that appeared linked to common viral pathogens.

The germline gives CDR1 SEHNR, CDR2 FQNEAQ (reference sequence). V was shortened by 5 bases and J by 2 bases, with 13 bases between the two germline ends. The CDR3 has 16 amino acids. Concerning this clone itself: The antigen remains unidentified.

Primers for the PCR totalled 60 Vbeta and 13 Jbeta. TCRdb keeps only in-frame clones here, not all; method: immunoSEQ multiplex PCR. The table gives 68,000 or so clones; the top ten clones make up around 7.5% of it. The sequence was obtained from a female donor in good health and CMV-seropositive. Input material: PBMCs. V and J are TRBV7-9 and TRBJ2-6, with D tentatively TRBD1 (5 bases). The CDR3, as DNA: TGTGCCAGCAGCCCCCGGCTAGGGGCTGGGGCCAACGTCCTGACTTTC. This translates into CASSPRLGAGANVLTF.